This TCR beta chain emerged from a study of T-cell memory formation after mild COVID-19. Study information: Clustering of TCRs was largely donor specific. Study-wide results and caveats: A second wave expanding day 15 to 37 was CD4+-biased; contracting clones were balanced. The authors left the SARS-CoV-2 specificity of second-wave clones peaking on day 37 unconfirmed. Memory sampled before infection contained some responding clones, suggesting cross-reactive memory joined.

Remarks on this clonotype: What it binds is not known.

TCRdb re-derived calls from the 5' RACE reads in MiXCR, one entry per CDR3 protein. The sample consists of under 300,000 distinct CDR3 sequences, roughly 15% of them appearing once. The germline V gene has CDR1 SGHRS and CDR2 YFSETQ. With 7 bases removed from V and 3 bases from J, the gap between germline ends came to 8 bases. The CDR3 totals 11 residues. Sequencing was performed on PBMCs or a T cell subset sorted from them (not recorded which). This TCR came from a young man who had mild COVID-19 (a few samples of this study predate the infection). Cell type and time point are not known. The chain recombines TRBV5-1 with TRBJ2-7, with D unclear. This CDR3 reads CASLKNYEQYF. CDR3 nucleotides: TGCGCCAGCCTAAAAAACTACGAGCAGTACTTC. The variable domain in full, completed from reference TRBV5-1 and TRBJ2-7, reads KAGVTQTPRYLIKTRGQQVTLSCSPISGHRSVSWYQQTPGQGLQFLFEYFSETQRNKGNFPGRFSGRQFSNSRSEMNVSTLELGDSALYLCASLKNYEQYFGPGTRLTVT.